Below are 15 T cell receptor beta chains sequenced from a single sample in a study of T cell responses to AZD1222 COVID-19 vaccine. Using immunoSEQ multiplex PCR, the repertoire was profiled, and TCRdb retains in-frame clones only, with some absent. This table has around 150,000 clones, 75% to 90% appearing once. This sample comprised peripheral blood, obtained on day 0 of AZD1222 vaccination. These receptors originate from an adult in good health.

This rearrangement joins TRBV6-6 to TRBJ1-2, with D maybe TRBD1 (5 bases). Germline V gene sequence: CDR1 MNHNY, CDR2 SVGAGI (reference sequence). V lost 6 bases, J lost 4 bases, and 12 bases lay in between. The CDR3 runs to 13 residues. The CDR3 protein is CASRDGTAYGYTF. CDR3 DNA sequence: TGTGCCAGCAGGGACGGGACGGCCTATGGCTACACCTTC.

The V and J genes are TRBV4-1 and TRBJ1-2; D is undetermined. There are 14 residues in the CDR3. Trimming left V 0 bases short and J 4 bases short, with 9 bases between. Per germline, CDR1 MGHRA and CDR2 YSYEKL. In DNA form, the CDR3 reads TGCGCCAGCAGCCAAGAAGGTTTTACCTATGGCTACACCTTC. Translation gives CASSQEGFTYGYTF.

The J gene is TRBJ1-1, the V gene TRBV3-1 (or the pseudogene TRBV3-2); TRBD1 might be the D (6 bases). The CDR3 is 13 residues long. Germline CDR1 LGHDT, CDR2 YNNKEL (reference sequence). V lost 5 bases and J lost 5, with 12 bases in between. As DNA, the CDR3 is TGTGCCAGCAGCGAGGGGACACATACTGAAGCTTTCTTT. The encoded protein is CASSEGTHTEAFF.

This clone was counted once. Here the CDR3 reads CASSWGPPHSGNTIYF. The CDR3 region has the DNA TGTGCCAGCAGCTGGGGACCCCCCCACTCTGGAAACACCATATATTTT. The V gene is TRBV5-5, the J gene TRBJ1-3; tentative D call: TRBD1 (5 bases). The germline V gene encodes CDR1 SGHKS and CDR2 YYEKEE (reference sequence). This CDR3 region has 16 residues. Trimming pared 3 bases from V and 0 bases from J, leaving 13 bases between.

This chain uses TRBV28 with TRBJ1-6; D is undetermined. The CDR3 contains 18 residues. The germline gives CDR1 MDHEN, CDR2 SYDVKM. Trimming shortened V by 3 bases and J by 4 bases, and 19 bases separated the two germline ends. CDR3 sequence reads: CASSFVGLNILYNSPLHF. In nucleotides, the CDR3 is TGTGCCAGCAGTTTCGTAGGACTAAACATCCTTTATAATTCACCCCTCCACTTT.

The chain recombines TRBV6-1 with TRBJ2-2; tentative D call: TRBD1 (5 bases). Germline CDR1 and CDR2: MNHNS and SASEGT. The CDR3 spans 16 residues. V was clipped by 4 bases and J by 8 bases, with 20 bases between them. CDR3 in amino acids: CASSVVTGPLVGELFF. The CDR3 bases are TGTGCCAGCAGTGTGGTCACAGGCCCGTTGGTAGGGGAGCTGTTTTTT.

In this sample, this clone turned up once. The chain employs TRBV7-2 and TRBJ1-2, with D maybe TRBD1 (5 bases). Germline assignment: CDR1 SGHTA and CDR2 FQGNSA. V shed 1 base and J shed 8 bases, with 11 bases lying between them. This CDR3 is 13 amino acids long. The CDR3 DNA is TGTGCCAGCAGCTTAGAGACAGAGTACGGCTACACCTTC. This sequence encodes CASSLETEYGYTF.

V gene TRBV6-1 combines with J gene TRBJ1-2; D is undetermined. Germline CDR1 MNHNS, CDR2 SASEGT. V was cut by 2 bases and J by 5 bases, with 6 bases left in between. The CDR3 has 12 amino acids. The CDR3 coding sequence is TGTGCCAGCAGTGAAATTGGTTATGGCTACACCTTC. Protein sequence: CASSEIGYGYTF.

The gene calls are TRBV2 and TRBJ2-1; tentatively, D is TRBD2 (7 bases). The V end lost 7 bases, the J end lost 0 bases, and 16 bases lay between the germline ends. Looked up from germline, CDR1 is SNHLY and CDR2 is FYNNEI. The CDR3 sequence is 16 residues long. CDR3 coding DNA: TGTGCCAGCAACCTTTTGAGGGGGGGCTCCTACAATGAGCAGTTCTTC. Residues: CASNLLRGGSYNEQFF.

The chain links TRBV5-1 to TRBJ1-6; D is undetermined. CDR3 length: 14 amino acids. V gave up 5 bases and J gave up 5 bases, with 11 bases separating them. Germline V lookup: CDR1 SGHRS, CDR2 YFSETQ. CDR3: CASREGANNSPLHF. CDR3 bases: TGCGCCAGCAGAGAGGGTGCCAATAATTCACCCCTCCACTTT.

This clone was observed a single time. The DNA of the CDR3 is TGCGCCAGCAGCTTTGTGGGGGGCACAGATACGCAGTATTTT. Translation gives CASSFVGGTDTQYF. The gene calls are TRBV5-1 and TRBJ2-3, with D possibly called TRBD1 or TRBD2 (5 bases each). CDR3 length equals 14 residues. V was pared by 2 bases and J by 1 base, with 8 bases between. The germline gives CDR1 SGHRS, CDR2 YFSETQ.

V usage is TRBV25-1 and J usage is TRBJ1-2; the match to TRBD1 covers 7 bases. CDR1 is MGHDK, CDR2 SYGVNS, per germline. This CDR3 spans 14 amino acids. With V trimmed by 5 bases and J by 4 bases, 7 bases remained unmatched. CDR3 coding DNA: TGTGCCAGCAGTAAAGGACAGGAGGCCTATGGCTACACCTTC. Protein product: CASSKGQEAYGYTF.

The rearrangement joins TRBV6-5 to TRBJ1-5; weak D call: TRBD1 (5 bases). The CDR3 has 15 amino acids. V gave up 0 bases and J gave up 4 bases, with 10 bases separating them. CDR1 MNHEY and CDR2 SVGAGI come from the germline V gene. The CDR3 DNA reads TGTGCCAGCAGTTACTCGGGACTCCTAAATCAGCCCCAGCATTTT. Translating it yields CASSYSGLLNQPQHF.

This chain joins TRBV19 and TRBJ1-5; 7 nucleotides line up with TRBD1. Germline CDR1 and CDR2: LNHDA and SQIVND (reference sequence). The CDR3 has 16 amino acids. J gave up 5 bases and V 4 bases, and 11 bases lay outside the gene matches. This CDR3 is CASSKPLRDSDQPQHF. CDR3 nucleotides: TGTGCCAGTAGTAAACCTCTCCGGGACAGCGATCAGCCCCAGCATTTT.

This clone was observed once. CDR3: CASSFGTGRNTIYF. Here the CDR3 DNA reads TGTGCCAGCAGCTTCGGGACAGGGAGAAACACCATATATTTT. The chain has TRBV7-8 and TRBJ1-3, with 9 bases that match TRBD1. J lost 5 bases, V lost 3 bases, and 2 bases had no gene match. The CDR3 spans 14 residues. Germline loops: CDR1 SGHVS, CDR2 FQNEAQ.